The 28 T cell receptor beta chains below were found in one sample sequenced in a study of control samples from healthy donors and cancer patients. Repertoires were generated with immunoSEQ multiplex PCR, while TCRdb's copy carries only in-frame clones and drops some. This sample's table has roughly 200,000 clones. The specimen sequenced was blood. The receptors were sampled from a woman aged 25 to 39 in good health.

The rearrangement joins TRBV7-9 to TRBJ2-5; the match to TRBD2 covers 14 bases. In germline, CDR1 is SEHNR, CDR2 FQNEAQ (reference sequence). CDR3 size: 19 residues. V trimming: 6 bases; J trimming: 4 bases; junction bases outside the gene matches: 16. DNA for the CDR3: TGTGCCAGCAGTTTTCGTGCGGGACTAGCGGGGGCCGGCCGAGAGACCCAGTACTTC. Its translation is CASSFRAGLAGAGRETQYF.

The chain joins TRBV27 to TRBJ2-3; 8 bases line up with TRBD2. CDR3 size: 15 residues. Germline CDR1 and CDR2: MNHEY and SMNVEV (reference sequence). V lost 5 bases to trimming and J lost 2 bases; unmatched junction nucleotides: 6. Here the CDR3 reads CASSTISGTTDTQYF. CDR3 nucleotides: TGTGCCAGCAGTACGATTAGCGGGACCACAGATACGCAGTATTTT.

The chain recombines TRBV4-2 with TRBJ2-5; the D gene is possibly TRBD2 (6 bases). Trimming removed 0 bases from V and 5 bases from J, with 13 bases in between. CDR1 is LGHNA, CDR2 YNFKEQ, per germline. The CDR3 has 15 residues. This chain's CDR3 is CASSQDGTPEETQYF. DNA of the CDR3: TGTGCCAGCAGCCAAGATGGGACTCCTGAGGAGACCCAGTACTTC.

The chain couples TRBV28 to TRBJ2-7; 8 positions match TRBD1. This CDR3 is built from 14 residues. In germline, CDR1 is MDHEN, CDR2 SYDVKM. J lost 1 base, V lost 3 bases, and 2 bases had no gene match. The CDR3 coding sequence is TGTGCCAGCAGTTTCCGGACAGGGTCCTACGAGCAGTACTTC. It encodes CASSFRTGSYEQYF. Drawing the rest from reference TRBV28 and TRBJ2-7, the complete variable domain is DVKVTQSSRYLVKRTGEKVFLECVQDMDHENMFWYRQDPGLGLRLIYFSYDVKMKEKGDIPEGYSVSREKKERFSLILESASTNQTSMYLCASSFRTGSYEQYFGPGTRLTVT.

This chain's CDR3 is CASSLGQSWGYEQYF. The CDR3 DNA reads TGCGCCAGCAGCCTCGGTCAAAGTTGGGGGTACGAGCAGTACTTC. V and J are TRBV4-3 and TRBJ2-7; possibly TRBD1 or TRBD2 for D (5 bases each). The CDR3 sequence is 15 residues long. V lost 4 bases and J 4 bases, leaving 17 bases between the germline ends. Germline CDR1 is LGHNA and CDR2 is YSLEER.

The V and J genes are TRBV18 and TRBJ2-6; D not certain. Germline CDR1 is KGHSH and CDR2 is LQKENI. There are 15 residues in the CDR3. V lost 3 bases, J lost 4 bases, and 10 bases lay in between. DNA of the CDR3: TGTGCCAGCTCACCTCGAGGATCCGGGGCCAACGTCCTGACTTTC. Protein sequence: CASSPRGSGANVLTF. Drawing the rest from reference TRBV18 and TRBJ2-6, the complete variable domain is NAGVMQNPRHLVRRRGQEARLRCSPMKGHSHVYWYRQLPEEGLKFMVYLQKENIIDESGMPKERFSAEFPKEGPSILRIQQVVRGDSAAYFCASSPRGSGANVLTFGAGSRLTVL.

This chain connects TRBV28 to TRBJ1-5; D unresolved. The CDR3 runs to 11 residues. Between the trimmed V and J ends, which lost 5 bases and 9 bases, there was a span of 8 bases. Germline CDR1 reads MDHEN; CDR2 reads SYDVKM. The CDR3 is CASSGPGPQHF. The DNA for the CDR3 is TGTGCCAGCAGTGGACCGGGGCCCCAGCATTTT.

CDR3 region: CASSPRSYGYTF. CDR3 in DNA: TGTGCCAGCAGTCCACGGAGCTATGGCTACACCTTC. J is TRBJ1-2 and V is TRBV12-3 or TRBV12-4, with D hard to call. V lost 5 bases to trimming and J lost 4 bases, with 8 bases between them. The CDR3 covers 12 residues.

This chain joins TRBV5-1 and TRBJ1-2; 7 bases fit TRBD1. The CDR3 is 16 residues long. Germline V gene data show CDR1 as SGHRS and CDR2 as YFSETQ. V lost 3 bases, J lost 3 bases, and 11 bases stayed unmatched. The CDR3, as DNA: TGCGCCAGCAGCTGGACAGGACCTAGAGGGGACTATGGCTACACCTTC. Its translation is CASSWTGPRGDYGYTF.

This chain uses TRBV5-1 with TRBJ1-1; D unclear. Between the trimmed V and J ends, which lost 1 base and 1 base, there was a span of 5 bases. CDR1 is SGHRS, CDR2 YFSETQ, per germline. CDR3 size: 13 residues. The DNA for the CDR3 is TGCGCCAGCAGCTTGACCTGGAACACTGAAGCTTTCTTT. Residues: CASSLTWNTEAFF.

V gene TRBV27 combines with J gene TRBJ2-7; 7 bases are shared with TRBD1. CDR1 and CDR2 from the germline V gene are MNHEY and SMNVEV (reference sequence). Trimming took 2 bases from V and 6 from J; bases not matched to a gene: 4. CDR3 length: 13 amino acids. CDR3 sequence reads: CASSLGRGSEQYF. In nucleotides, the CDR3 is TGTGCCAGCAGTTTAGGCAGGGGGAGCGAGCAGTACTTC.

The V call is TRBV30, the J call TRBJ1-4, with D perhaps TRBD1 (5 bases). V was trimmed by 8 bases and J by 5 bases, leaving 6 bases between them. Germline CDR1 and CDR2: GTSNPN and SVGIG (reference sequence). CDR3 size: 10 residues. In DNA form, the CDR3 reads TGTGCCGGACAAAATGAAAAACTGTTTTTT. This encodes CAGQNEKLFF.

J is TRBJ1-5 and V is TRBV19; 7 bases align to TRBD1. V lost 3 bases, J lost 5 bases, and 4 bases stayed unmatched. Germline CDR1 is LNHDA and CDR2 is SQIVND (reference sequence). This CDR3 is built from 14 residues. CDR3 residues: CASSIVTGDQPQHF. The CDR3 DNA reads as TGTGCCAGTAGTATTGTTACAGGGGATCAGCCCCAGCATTTT.

The chain employs TRBV28 and TRBJ1-6; D might be TRBD1 (6 bases). The CDR3 contains 15 residues. Trimming removed 2 bases at V and 7 bases at J, with 12 bases between. In germline, CDR1 is MDHEN, CDR2 SYDVKM. Here the CDR3 reads CASSLGGQQNSPLHF. The CDR3 DNA reads as TGTGCCAGCAGTTTAGGGGGACAACAGAATTCACCCCTCCACTTT.

This chain links TRBV19 with TRBJ1-6; 8 nucleotides align to TRBD1. Trimming removed 8 bases from V and 14 bases from J; junction bases left unmatched: 11. This CDR3 spans 13 amino acids. The germline CDR1 and CDR2 sequences are LNHDA and SQIVND (reference sequence). Here the CDR3 reads CASSWQGAVALHF. The DNA of the CDR3 is TGTGCCAGTTCATGGCAGGGGGCGGTGGCCCTCCACTTT.

The chain has TRBV4-1 and TRBJ1-3, with D unresolved. This CDR3 is 13 amino acids long. CDR1 is MGHRA and CDR2 is YSYEKL in the germline V gene. V lost 3 bases and J lost 3, with 6 bases in between. CDR3 in amino acids: CASSQWVGNTIYF. The CDR3 nucleotides are TGCGCCAGCAGCCAGTGGGTTGGAAACACCATATATTTT.

The rearrangement links TRBV25-1 to TRBJ1-6, with a weak D call TRBD1 (5 bases). The length of the CDR3 is 13 residues. The V and J ends lost 6 bases and 7 bases respectively, with 10 bases between them. Per germline, CDR1 MGHDK and CDR2 SYGVNS. This chain's CDR3 is CASRTVWNSPLHF. CDR3 DNA sequence: TGTGCCAGCAGGACAGTTTGGAATTCACCCCTCCACTTT.

The chain joins TRBV19 to TRBJ2-5; 7 bases match TRBD2. The CDR3 totals 16 residues. Germline assignment: CDR1 LNHDA and CDR2 SQIVND (reference sequence). The J segment lost 5 bases and the V segment lost 1 base, leaving 10 bases of the junction unmatched. The CDR3 DNA reads TGTGCCAGTAGTATAGGAAGCGGGGACTCTTGGGAGACCCAGTACTTC. This encodes CASSIGSGDSWETQYF.

This chain uses TRBV2 with TRBJ2-5; possibly TRBD1 for D (6 bases). V lost 3 bases, J lost 5 bases, and 19 bases lay in between. The CDR3 runs to 16 residues. The germline CDR1 and CDR2 sequences are SNHLY and FYNNEI. CDR3 DNA: TGTGCCAGCAGTGACAGGGGTGGGTTAGTGGAGGAGACCCAGTACTTC. Protein sequence: CASSDRGGLVEETQYF.

The chain couples TRBV5-6 to TRBJ2-6; D unclear. The germline V gene encodes CDR1 SGHDT and CDR2 YYEEEE. Trimming stripped 4 bases from V and 2 bases from J, with 22 bases between. The CDR3 runs to 19 residues. The CDR3 loop reads CASSGVGILPLTGANVLTF. The CDR3 DNA reads as TGTGCCAGCAGCGGGGTAGGAATTCTCCCTTTGACTGGGGCCAACGTCCTGACTTTC.

CDR3 DNA: TGCGCCAGCAGCGGAAGTCAGTATGACACTGAAGCTTTCTTT. Translation gives CASSGSQYDTEAFF. The chain carries TRBV5-1 and TRBJ1-1; D unresolved. Germline CDR1 and CDR2: SGHRS and YFSETQ. This CDR3 has 14 residues. Trimming pared 4 bases from V and 3 bases from J, leaving 13 bases between.

This chain links TRBV11-3 with TRBJ1-2; D unclear. Germline V gives CDR1 SGHNT, CDR2 YENEEA. With 5 bases removed from V and 4 bases from J, the gap between germline ends came to 11 bases. This CDR3 has 13 amino acids. The CDR3 reads CASSKGLGYGYTF. CDR3 DNA: TGTGCCAGCAGCAAAGGGTTGGGCTATGGCTACACCTTC. The full variable domain, completed using reference TRBV11-3 and TRBJ1-2, is EAGVVQSPRYKIIEKKQPVAFWCNPISGHNTLYWYLQNLGQGPELLIRYENEEAVDDSQLPKDRFSAERLKGVDSTLKIQPAELGDSAVYLCASSKGLGYGYTFGSGTRLTVV.

The rearrangement links TRBV13 to TRBJ2-7, with D unresolved. CDR1 and CDR2 (germline): PRHDT, FYEKMQ (reference sequence). V was shortened by 2 bases and J by 5 bases, with 16 bases between the two germline ends. The CDR3 extends over 15 amino acids. In nucleotides, the CDR3 is TGTGCCAGCAGCTTATCACCCGGTAGAGGCGACGAGCAGTACTTC. Encoded protein: CASSLSPGRGDEQYF. The variable domain in full, completed from reference TRBV13 and TRBJ2-7, reads AAGVIQSPRHLIKEKRETATLKCYPIPRHDTVYWYQQGPGQDPQFLISFYEKMQSDKGSIPDRFSAQQFSDYHSELNMSSLELGDSALYFCASSLSPGRGDEQYFGPGTRLTVT.

The J gene is TRBJ1-2, the V gene TRBV18; no reliable D call. Germline assignment: CDR1 KGHSH and CDR2 LQKENI. The CDR3 runs 13 residues. The germline V and J ends were trimmed by 3 bases and 4 bases, with 9 bases remaining between them. The CDR3 DNA is TGTGCCAGCTCACCCCCGCCGCCCTATGGCTACACCTTC. It yields the protein CASSPPPPYGYTF.

The chain carries TRBV9 and TRBJ1-1, with 7 bases that match TRBD1. The CDR3 sequence is 14 residues long. CDR1 is SGDLS, CDR2 YYNGEE, per germline. After removal of 0 bases from V and 5 bases from J, the junction contained 4 bases not matched to a gene. DNA of the CDR3: TGTGCCAGCAGCGTAGAGACAGGGCGGACTGAAGCTTTCTTT. Protein sequence: CASSVETGRTEAFF.

This chain links TRBV7-3 with TRBJ2-5; 10 nucleotides align to TRBD1. The CDR3 contains 15 residues. CDR1 and CDR2 from the germline V gene are SGHTA and FQGTGA. Trimming took 5 bases from V and 4 from J; bases not matched to a gene: 7. The CDR3 region is CASSPRTGGGETQYF. CDR3 in DNA: TGTGCCAGCAGCCCGAGGACAGGGGGAGGAGAGACCCAGTACTTC.

The chain is built from TRBV4-2 and TRBJ2-3, with TRBD2 matching over 8 bases. CDR1 is LGHNA, CDR2 YNFKEQ, per germline. J was trimmed by 4 bases and V by 1 base; bases with no gene match: 7. This CDR3 region has 16 residues. The CDR3 here is CASSQGPGGPADTQYF. DNA of the CDR3: TGTGCCAGCAGCCAAGGACCGGGGGGGCCCGCAGATACGCAGTATTTT.

The V and J genes are TRBV5-1 and TRBJ1-3, with 11 bases lining up with TRBD1. Per the germline V gene, CDR1 is SGHRS and CDR2 is YFSETQ. With V trimmed by 0 bases and J by 0 bases, 5 bases remained unmatched. The CDR3 sequence is 18 residues long. CDR3 DNA: TGCGCCAGCAGCTTGGTGGGGACAGGGGGTAGCTCTGGAAACACCATATATTTT. Its protein product is CASSLVGTGGSSGNTIYF. Variable domain in full (rest from reference TRBV5-1 and TRBJ1-3): KAGVTQTPRYLIKTRGQQVTLSCSPISGHRSVSWYQQTPGQGLQFLFEYFSETQRNKGNFPGRFSGRQFSNSRSEMNVSTLELGDSALYLCASSLVGTGGSSGNTIYFGEGSWLTVV.